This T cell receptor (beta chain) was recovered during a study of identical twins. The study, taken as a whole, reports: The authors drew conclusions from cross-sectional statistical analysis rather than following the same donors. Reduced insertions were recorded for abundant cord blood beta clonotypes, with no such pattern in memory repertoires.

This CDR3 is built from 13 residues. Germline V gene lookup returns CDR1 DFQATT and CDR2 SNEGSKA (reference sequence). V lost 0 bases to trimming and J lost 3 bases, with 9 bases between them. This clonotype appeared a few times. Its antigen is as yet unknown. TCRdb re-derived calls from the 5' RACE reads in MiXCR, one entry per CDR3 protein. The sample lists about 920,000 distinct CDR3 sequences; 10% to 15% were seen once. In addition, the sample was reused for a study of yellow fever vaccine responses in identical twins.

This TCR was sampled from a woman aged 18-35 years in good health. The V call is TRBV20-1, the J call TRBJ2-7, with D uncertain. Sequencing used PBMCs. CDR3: CSARDLLGYEQYF. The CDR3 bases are TGCAGTGCTAGAGATTTACTCGGCTACGAGCAGTACTTC.